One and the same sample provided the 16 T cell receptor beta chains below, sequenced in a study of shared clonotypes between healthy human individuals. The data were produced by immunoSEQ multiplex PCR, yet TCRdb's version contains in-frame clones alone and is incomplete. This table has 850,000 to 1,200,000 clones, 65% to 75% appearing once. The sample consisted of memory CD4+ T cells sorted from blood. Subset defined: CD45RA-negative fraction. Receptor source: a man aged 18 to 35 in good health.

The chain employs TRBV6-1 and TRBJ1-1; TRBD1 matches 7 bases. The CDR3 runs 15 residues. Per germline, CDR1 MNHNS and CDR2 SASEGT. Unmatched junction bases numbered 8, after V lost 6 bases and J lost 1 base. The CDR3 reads CASSPRRGRNTEAFF. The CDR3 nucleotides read TGTGCCAGCAGCCCCCGGAGGGGGCGGAACACTGAAGCTTTCTTT.

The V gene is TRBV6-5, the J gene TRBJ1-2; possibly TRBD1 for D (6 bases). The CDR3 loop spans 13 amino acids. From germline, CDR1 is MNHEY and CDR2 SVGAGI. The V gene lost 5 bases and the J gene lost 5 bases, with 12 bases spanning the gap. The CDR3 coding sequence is TGTGCCAGCAGTCCAGGGGAGCAGTATGGCTACACCTTC. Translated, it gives CASSPGEQYGYTF.

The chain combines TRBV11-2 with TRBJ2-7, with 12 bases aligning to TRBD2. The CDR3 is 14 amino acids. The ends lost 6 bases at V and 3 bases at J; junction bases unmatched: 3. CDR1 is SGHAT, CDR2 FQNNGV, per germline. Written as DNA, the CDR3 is TGTGCCAGCAGTCAGACTAGCGGGGGCTACGAGCAGTACTTC. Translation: CASSQTSGGYEQYF.

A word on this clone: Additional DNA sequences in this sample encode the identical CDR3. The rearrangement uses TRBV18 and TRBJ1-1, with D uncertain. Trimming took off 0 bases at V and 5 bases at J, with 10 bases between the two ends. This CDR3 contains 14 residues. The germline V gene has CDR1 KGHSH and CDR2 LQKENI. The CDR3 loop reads CASSPPNGGTEAFF. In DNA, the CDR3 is TGTGCCAGCTCACCACCAAACGGTGGAACTGAAGCTTTCTTT.

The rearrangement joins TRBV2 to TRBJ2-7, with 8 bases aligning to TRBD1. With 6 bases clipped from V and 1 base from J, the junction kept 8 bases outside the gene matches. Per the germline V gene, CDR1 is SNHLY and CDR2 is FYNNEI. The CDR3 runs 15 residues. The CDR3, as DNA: TGTGCCAGCAGCGCCACAGGGGGTAGGTCCTACGAGCAGTACTTC. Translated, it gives CASSATGGRSYEQYF. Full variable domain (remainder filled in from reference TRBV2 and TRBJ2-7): EPEVTQTPSHQVTQMGQEVILRCVPISNHLYFYWYRQILGQKVEFLVSFYNNEISEKSEIFDDQFSVERPDGSNFTLKIRSTKLEDSAMYFCASSATGGRSYEQYFGPGTRLTVT.

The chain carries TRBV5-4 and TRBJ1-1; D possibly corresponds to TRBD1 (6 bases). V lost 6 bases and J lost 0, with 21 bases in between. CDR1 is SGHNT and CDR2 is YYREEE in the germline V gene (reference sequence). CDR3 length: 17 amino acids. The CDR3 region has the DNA TGTGCCAGCACCCCCTTAGGGGGGGGCGGAATGAACACTGAAGCTTTCTTT. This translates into CASTPLGGGGMNTEAFF.

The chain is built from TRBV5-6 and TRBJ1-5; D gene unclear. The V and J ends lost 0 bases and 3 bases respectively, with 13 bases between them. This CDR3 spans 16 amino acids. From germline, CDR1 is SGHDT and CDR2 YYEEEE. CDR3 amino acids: CASSLAEAGFNQPQHF. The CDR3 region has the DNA TGTGCCAGCAGCTTGGCTGAGGCGGGATTCAATCAGCCCCAGCATTTT.

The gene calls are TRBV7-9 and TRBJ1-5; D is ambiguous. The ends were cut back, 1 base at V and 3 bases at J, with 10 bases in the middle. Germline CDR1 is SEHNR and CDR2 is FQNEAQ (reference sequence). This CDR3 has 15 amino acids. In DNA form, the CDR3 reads TGTGCCAGCAGCTTAGAGGGTAGGGTCAATCAGCCCCAGCATTTT. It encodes CASSLEGRVNQPQHF.

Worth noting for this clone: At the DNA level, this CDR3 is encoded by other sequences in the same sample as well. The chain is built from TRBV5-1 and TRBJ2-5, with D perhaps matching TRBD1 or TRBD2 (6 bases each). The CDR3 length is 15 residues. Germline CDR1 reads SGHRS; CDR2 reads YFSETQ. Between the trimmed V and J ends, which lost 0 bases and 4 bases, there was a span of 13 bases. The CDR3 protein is CASSLGPGGRETQYF. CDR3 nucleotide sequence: TGCGCCAGCAGCTTGGGCCCCGGGGGCAGAGAGACCCAGTACTTC.

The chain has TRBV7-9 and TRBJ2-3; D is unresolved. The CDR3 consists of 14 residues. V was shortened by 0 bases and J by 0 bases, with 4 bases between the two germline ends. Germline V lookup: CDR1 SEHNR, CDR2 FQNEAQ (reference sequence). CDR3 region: CASSLASSTDTQYF. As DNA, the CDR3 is TGTGCCAGCAGCTTAGCTTCTAGCACAGATACGCAGTATTTT.

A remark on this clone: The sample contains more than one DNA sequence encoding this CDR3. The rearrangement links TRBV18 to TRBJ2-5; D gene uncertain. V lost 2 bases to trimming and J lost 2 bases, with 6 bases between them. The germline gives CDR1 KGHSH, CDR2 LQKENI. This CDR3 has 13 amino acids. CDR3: CASSPGVQETQYF. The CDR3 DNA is TGTGCCAGCTCACCAGGAGTACAAGAGACCCAGTACTTC. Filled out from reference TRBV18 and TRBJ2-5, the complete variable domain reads NAGVMQNPRHLVRRRGQEARLRCSPMKGHSHVYWYRQLPEEGLKFMVYLQKENIIDESGMPKERFSAEFPKEGPSILRIQQVVRGDSAAYFCASSPGVQETQYFGPGTRLLVL.

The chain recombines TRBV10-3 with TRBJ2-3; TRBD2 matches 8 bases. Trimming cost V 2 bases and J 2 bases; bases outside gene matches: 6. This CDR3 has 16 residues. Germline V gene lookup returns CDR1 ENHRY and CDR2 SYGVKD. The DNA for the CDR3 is TGTGCCATCAGTGAGACGGCGGGGGGAGCCACAGATACGCAGTATTTT. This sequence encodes CAISETAGGATDTQYF.

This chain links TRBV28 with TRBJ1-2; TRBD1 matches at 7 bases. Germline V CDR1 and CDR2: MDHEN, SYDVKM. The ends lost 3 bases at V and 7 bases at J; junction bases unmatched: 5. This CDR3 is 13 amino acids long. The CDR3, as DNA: TGTGCCAGCAGTTTGAGACAGGGTAGTGGCTACACCTTC. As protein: CASSLRQGSGYTF.

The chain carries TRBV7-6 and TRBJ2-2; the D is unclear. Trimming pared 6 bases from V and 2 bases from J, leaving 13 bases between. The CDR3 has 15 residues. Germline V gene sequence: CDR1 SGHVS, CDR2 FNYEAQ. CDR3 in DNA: TGTGCCAGCAGTCTAAGCGCGATAAACACCGGGGAGCTGTTTTTT. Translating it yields CASSLSAINTGELFF. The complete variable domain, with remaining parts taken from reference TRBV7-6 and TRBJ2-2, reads GAGVSQSPRYKVTKRGQDVALRCDPISGHVSLYWYRQALGQGPEFLTYFNYEAQQDKSGLPNDRFSAERPEGSISTLTIQRTEQRDSAMYRCASSLSAINTGELFFGEGSRLTVL.

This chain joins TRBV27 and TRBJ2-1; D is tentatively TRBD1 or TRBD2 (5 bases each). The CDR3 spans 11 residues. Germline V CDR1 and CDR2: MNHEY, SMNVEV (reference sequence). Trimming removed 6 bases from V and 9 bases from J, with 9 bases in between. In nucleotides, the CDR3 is TGTGCCAGCAGGAGGGGTGGTGAGCAGTTCTTC. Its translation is CASRRGGEQFF.

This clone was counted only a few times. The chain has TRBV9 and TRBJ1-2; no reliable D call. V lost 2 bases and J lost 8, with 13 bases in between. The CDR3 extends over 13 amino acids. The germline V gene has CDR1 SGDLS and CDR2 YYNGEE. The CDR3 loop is CASSVGPRGGYTF. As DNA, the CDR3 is TGTGCCAGCAGCGTTGGACCCCGAGGGGGCTACACCTTC. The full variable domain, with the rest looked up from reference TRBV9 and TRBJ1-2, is DSGVTQTPKHLITATGQRVTLRCSPRSGDLSVYWYQQSLDQGLQFLIQYYNGEERAKGNILERFSAQQFPDLHSELNLSSLELGDSALYFCASSVGPRGGYTFGSGTRLTVV.